Listed here are 20 T cell receptor beta chains from one sample, sequenced in a study of human T cells and chemical hapten exposure. Time point noted: patch test 2, 6 weeks after DPC sensitization. The treatment: therapeutic diphenylcyclopropenone sensitization with weekly scalp DPC. TCRdb reprocessed the RACE reads via MiXCR and lists one record per CDR3 protein. The repertoire consists of about 40,000 distinct CDR3 sequences, with 3.3% occurring once and the leading ten covering about 6.7%. The sample was whole blood, taken in connection with sensitization to the hapten diphenylcyclopropenone (DPC). Receptors originate from a man in his forties with alopecia areata. Some clones in this sample may be carry-over from other donors' samples.

This clonotype was counted ten times or more. This chain joins TRBV16 and TRBJ1-4, with D unclear. V was shortened by 4 bases and J by 8 bases, with 14 bases between the two germline ends. The germline V gene has CDR1 KGHSY and CDR2 FQNENV. The CDR3 runs to 14 residues. This CDR3 reads CASSPSGEDEKLFF. In DNA, the CDR3 is TGTGCCAGCAGCCCGAGCGGCGAGGACGAAAAACTGTTTTTT.

This clonotype was seen at least ten times. This sequence joins TRBV23-1 and TRBJ2-4; TRBD2 agrees at 10 bases. TRBV23-1 belongs to the ORF category, with a function that is uncertain. Trimming at V came to 4 bases and at J to 4 bases, leaving 16 bases not matched to a gene. This CDR3 spans 19 amino acids. The CDR3 nucleotides read TGCGCCAGCAGTCTCTCGGGGCTAGCGGGAGTACGCGAGAAAAACATTCAGTACTTC. It codes for CASSLSGLAGVREKNIQYF.

This clonotype was counted many times. The chain has TRBV7-8 and TRBJ2-4; D unclear. The germline V gene encodes CDR1 SGHVS and CDR2 FQNEAQ. The CDR3 has 15 amino acids. With 1 base removed from V and 1 base from J, the gap between germline ends came to 8 bases. CDR3 sequence: CASSLGPSAKNIQYF. The CDR3, as DNA: TGTGCCAGCAGCTTAGGCCCCTCGGCCAAAAACATTCAGTACTTC.

This clonotype was detected many times. This chain joins TRBV27 and TRBJ1-2; D gene unclear. V shed 0 bases and J shed 7 bases, with 9 bases lying between them. The CDR3 totals 13 residues. CDR1 is MNHEY and CDR2 is SMNVEV in the germline V gene (reference sequence). In DNA, the CDR3 is TGTGCCAGCAGTTTATCTGAAGGTCTTGGCTACACCTTC. Its translation is CASSLSEGLGYTF.

This clonotype occurred many times. The chain carries TRBV25-1 and TRBJ2-3; TRBD2 matches 10 bases. The V and J ends lost 1 base and 7 bases, in that order; junction bases with no gene match: 8. This CDR3 region has 16 residues. In germline, CDR1 is MGHDK, CDR2 SYGVNS. The CDR3 loop reads CASSEFEREGRYTQYF. The CDR3 nucleotides are TGTGCCAGCAGTGAATTCGAGCGGGAGGGCAGGTATACGCAGTATTTT. Based on the CDR3 plus reference TRBV25-1 and TRBJ2-3, the full variable domain is EADIYQTPRYLVIGTGKKITLECSQTMGHDKMYWYQQDPGMELHLIHYSYGVNSTEKGDLSSESTVSRIRTEHFPLTLESARPSHTSQYLCASSEFEREGRYTQYFGPGTRLTVL.

This clonotype was recorded many times. The CDR3: CASNPWGLQEKLFF. In nucleotides, the CDR3 is TGTGCCAGCAACCCCTGGGGGCTTCAGGAAAAACTGTTTTTT. The rearrangement uses TRBV6-1 and TRBJ1-4; tentative D call: TRBD1 (6 bases). This CDR3 comprises 14 residues. Germline loops: CDR1 MNHNS, CDR2 SASEGT. Trimming removed 7 bases at V and 8 bases at J, with 17 bases between.

This clonotype appeared many times. The chain links TRBV5-1 to TRBJ2-7; D is uncertain. This CDR3 region has 12 residues. Between the trimmed V and J ends, which lost 4 bases and 3 bases, there was a span of 8 bases. Germline values: CDR1 SGHRS, CDR2 YFSETQ. In DNA form, the CDR3 reads TGCGCCAGCAGCCCTGATGACTACGAGCAGTACTTC. As protein: CASSPDDYEQYF.

This clonotype was found many times. One end of the junction is discordant with germline, which a read error may explain. The chain links TRBV12-3 or TRBV12-4 to TRBJ1-1; 7 bases agree with TRBD1. This CDR3 has 13 amino acids. The CDR3 region is CASSLDRLGKTGF. CDR3 coding DNA: TGTGCCAGCAGTTTGGACAGGTTGGGAAAAACCGGCTTT.

This clonotype was seen many times. V usage is TRBV6-5 and J usage is TRBJ2-7; D may be TRBD1 (6 bases). This CDR3 has 18 residues. The germline CDR1 and CDR2 sequences are MNHEY and SVGAGI. Trimming shortened V by 2 bases and J by 2 bases, and 22 bases separated the two germline ends. CDR3 sequence reads: CASSYGTPGVGPAYEQYF. DNA for the CDR3: TGTGCCAGCAGTTACGGGACGCCAGGGGTTGGCCCGGCCTACGAGCAGTACTTC.

The CDR3 DNA sequence: TGTGCCAGCAGCTTAGCGTTAAGGGAGCCGAGCTCTGGAAACACCATATATTTT. Translated, it gives CASSLALREPSSGNTIYF. The chain carries TRBV7-2 and TRBJ1-3; D gene ambiguous. The CDR3 has 18 residues. V lost 0 bases to trimming and J lost 0 bases, with 15 bases between them. Germline lookup yields CDR1 SGHTA and CDR2 FQGNSA.

Ten or more counts support this clonotype. This chain connects TRBV20-1 to TRBJ1-5; 7 bases are shared with TRBD1. This CDR3 region has 15 residues. CDR1 is DFQATT and CDR2 is SNEGSKA in the germline V gene (reference sequence). J lost 6 bases, V lost 6 bases, and 14 bases had no gene match. CDR3 loop: CSAGRADREGQPQHF. CDR3 sequence (DNA): TGCAGTGCCGGGAGGGCCGACAGGGAGGGTCAGCCCCAGCATTTT.

The V gene is TRBV19, the J gene TRBJ2-1; 7 bases match TRBD2. V lost 3 bases to trimming and J lost 5 bases; unmatched junction nucleotides: 7. The germline CDR1 and CDR2 sequences are LNHDA and SQIVND (reference sequence). The CDR3 totals 15 residues. CDR3 nucleotides: TGTGCCAGTAGTATGTGGGCTAGCGGAAACAATGAGCAGTTCTTC. As protein: CASSMWASGNNEQFF.

This clonotype came up many times. The CDR3 nucleotides read TGTGCCAGCAGCTTAGGTCCGGGGTTGGGCCAAGAGACCCAGTACTTC. Protein sequence: CASSLGPGLGQETQYF. This chain links TRBV7-6 with TRBJ2-5, with D possibly TRBD2 on 5 matching bases. This CDR3 has 16 residues. Between the trimmed V and J ends, which lost 1 base and 1 base, there was a span of 13 bases. Germline CDR1 is SGHVS and CDR2 is FNYEAQ. Combining the CDR3 with reference TRBV7-6 and TRBJ2-5 gives the whole variable domain GAGVSQSPRYKVTKRGQDVALRCDPISGHVSLYWYRQALGQGPEFLTYFNYEAQQDKSGLPNDRFSAERPEGSISTLTIQRTEQRDSAMYRCASSLGPGLGQETQYFGPGTRLLVL.

In its sample, this clonotype was seen many times. Here the CDR3 reads CASSFGLAGTDTQYF. CDR3 nucleotides: TGTGCCAGCAGCTTCGGACTAGCGGGCACAGATACGCAGTATTTT. The chain joins TRBV5-6 to TRBJ2-3; TRBD2 aligns across 10 bases. Trimming took 2 bases from V and 1 from J; bases not matched to a gene: 1. CDR1 and CDR2 from the germline V gene are SGHDT and YYEEEE. The CDR3 contains 15 residues.

Many counts were recorded for this clonotype. The V and J genes are TRBV20-1 and TRBJ1-5; D perhaps matches TRBD1 (5 bases). The CDR3 has 14 amino acids. The ends were cut back, 5 bases at V and 1 base at J, with 12 bases in the middle. The germline V gene has CDR1 DFQATT and CDR2 SNEGSKA (reference sequence). CDR3 in DNA: TGCAGTGCTGGCGGGGGGGGGAGCAATCAGCCCCAGCATTTT. Its translation is CSAGGGGSNQPQHF.

In its sample, this clonotype was seen many times. The rearrangement joins TRBV7-7 to TRBJ2-3; the match to TRBD2 covers 11 bases. V was pared by 5 bases and J by 4 bases, with 14 bases of the junction left unmatched. The CDR3 is 18 amino acids. CDR1 and CDR2 from the germline V gene are SSHAT and FNYEAQ (reference sequence). The CDR3 sequence is CASSDTSGSDRFSDTQYF. The CDR3 nucleotides are TGTGCCAGCAGCGATACTAGCGGGAGTGATCGTTTCTCAGATACGCAGTATTTT.

This clonotype was detected only a few times. The chain links TRBV6-5 to TRBJ2-1; 12 bases line up with TRBD2. V trimming: 6 bases; J trimming: 7 bases; junction bases outside the gene matches: 4. CDR1 and CDR2 (germline): MNHEY, SVGAGI. The CDR3 is made up of 14 amino acids. In DNA, the CDR3 is TGTGCCAGCAGATCTAGCGGGAGGGGGAATGAGCAGTTCTTC. This sequence encodes CASRSSGRGNEQFF.

This clonotype was counted many times. The gene calls are TRBV5-4 and TRBJ1-4, with D perhaps TRBD1 (5 bases). The CDR3 contains 16 residues. Germline values: CDR1 SGHNT, CDR2 YYREEE (reference sequence). The V and J ends lost 7 bases and 0 bases respectively, with 16 bases between them. The CDR3 DNA reads TGTGCCAGCTCGGCGGGGCAGATTGCAACTAATGAAAAACTGTTTTTT. Protein product: CASSAGQIATNEKLFF.

This clonotype has just a few counts. The chain uses TRBV28 and TRBJ1-1; possible D gene TRBD1, 6 bases. There are 13 residues in the CDR3. The V and J ends lost 6 bases and 8 bases respectively, with 16 bases between them. Germline V gene lookup returns CDR1 MDHEN and CDR2 SYDVKM. The CDR3 spells CASSPTGRIEAFF. The CDR3 DNA reads as TGTGCCAGCAGCCCTACAGGGAGGATCGAAGCTTTCTTT. Full variable domain (remainder filled in from reference TRBV28 and TRBJ1-1): DVKVTQSSRYLVKRTGEKVFLECVQDMDHENMFWYRQDPGLGLRLIYFSYDVKMKEKGDIPEGYSVSREKKERFSLILESASTNQTSMYLCASSPTGRIEAFFGQGTRLTVV.

In this sample, this clonotype turned up many times. The rearrangement joins TRBV20-1 to TRBJ1-1; D is unresolved. The germline gives CDR1 DFQATT, CDR2 SNEGSKA (reference sequence). V was trimmed by 3 bases and J by 2 bases, leaving 10 bases between them. The CDR3 is made up of 13 amino acids. CDR3 region: CSASRSQNTEAFF. The CDR3 DNA reads as TGCAGTGCTAGTCGAAGTCAAAACACTGAAGCTTTCTTT.